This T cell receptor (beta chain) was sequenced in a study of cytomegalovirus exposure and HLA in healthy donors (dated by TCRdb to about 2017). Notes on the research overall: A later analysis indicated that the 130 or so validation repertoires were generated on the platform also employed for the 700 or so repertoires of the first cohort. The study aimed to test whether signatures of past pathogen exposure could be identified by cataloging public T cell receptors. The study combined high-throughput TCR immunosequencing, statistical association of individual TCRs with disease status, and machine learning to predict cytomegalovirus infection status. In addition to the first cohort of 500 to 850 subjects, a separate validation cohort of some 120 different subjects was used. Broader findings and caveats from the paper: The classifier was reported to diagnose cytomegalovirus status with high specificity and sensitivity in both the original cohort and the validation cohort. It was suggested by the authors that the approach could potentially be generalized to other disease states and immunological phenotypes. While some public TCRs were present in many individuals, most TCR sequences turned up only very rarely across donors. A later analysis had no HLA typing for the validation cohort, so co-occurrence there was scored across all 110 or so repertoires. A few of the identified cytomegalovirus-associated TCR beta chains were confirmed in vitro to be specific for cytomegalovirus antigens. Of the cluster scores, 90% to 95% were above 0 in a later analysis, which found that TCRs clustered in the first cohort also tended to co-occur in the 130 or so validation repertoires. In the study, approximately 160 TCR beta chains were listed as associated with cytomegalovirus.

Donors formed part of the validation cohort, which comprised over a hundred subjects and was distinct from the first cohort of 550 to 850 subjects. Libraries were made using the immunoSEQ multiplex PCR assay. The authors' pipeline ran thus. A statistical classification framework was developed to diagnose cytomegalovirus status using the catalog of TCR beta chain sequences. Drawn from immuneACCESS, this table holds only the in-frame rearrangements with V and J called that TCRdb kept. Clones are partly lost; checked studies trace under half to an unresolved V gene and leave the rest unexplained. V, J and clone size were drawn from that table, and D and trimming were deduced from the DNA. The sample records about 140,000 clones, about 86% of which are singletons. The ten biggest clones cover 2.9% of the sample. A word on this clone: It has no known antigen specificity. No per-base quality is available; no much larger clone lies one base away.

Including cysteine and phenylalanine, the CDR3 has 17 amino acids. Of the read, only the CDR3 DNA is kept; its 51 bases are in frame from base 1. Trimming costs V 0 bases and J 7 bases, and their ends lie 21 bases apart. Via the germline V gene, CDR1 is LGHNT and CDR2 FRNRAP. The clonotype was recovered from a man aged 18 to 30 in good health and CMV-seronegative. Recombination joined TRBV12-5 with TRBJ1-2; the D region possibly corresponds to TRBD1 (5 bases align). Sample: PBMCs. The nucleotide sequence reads TGTGCTAGTGGTTTGGTACCCCCGTGGGGGGAAAGGTCTGGCTACACCTTC. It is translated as CASGLVPPWGERSGYTF.